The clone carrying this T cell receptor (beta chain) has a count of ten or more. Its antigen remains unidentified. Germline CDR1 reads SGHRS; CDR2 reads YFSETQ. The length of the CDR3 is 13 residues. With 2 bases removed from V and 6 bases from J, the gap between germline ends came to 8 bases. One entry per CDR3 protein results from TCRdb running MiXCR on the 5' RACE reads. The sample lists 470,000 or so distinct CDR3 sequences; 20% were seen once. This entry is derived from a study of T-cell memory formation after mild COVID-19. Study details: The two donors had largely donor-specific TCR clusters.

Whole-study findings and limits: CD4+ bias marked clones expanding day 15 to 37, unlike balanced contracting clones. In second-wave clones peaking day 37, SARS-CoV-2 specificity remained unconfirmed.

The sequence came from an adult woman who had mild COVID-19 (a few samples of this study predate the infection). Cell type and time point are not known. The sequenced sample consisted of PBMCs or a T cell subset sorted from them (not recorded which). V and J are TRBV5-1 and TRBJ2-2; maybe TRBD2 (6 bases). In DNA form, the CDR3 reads TGCGCCAGCAGCTTTGCGGGGTCCGGGGAGCTGTTTTTT. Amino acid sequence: CASSFAGSGELFF.